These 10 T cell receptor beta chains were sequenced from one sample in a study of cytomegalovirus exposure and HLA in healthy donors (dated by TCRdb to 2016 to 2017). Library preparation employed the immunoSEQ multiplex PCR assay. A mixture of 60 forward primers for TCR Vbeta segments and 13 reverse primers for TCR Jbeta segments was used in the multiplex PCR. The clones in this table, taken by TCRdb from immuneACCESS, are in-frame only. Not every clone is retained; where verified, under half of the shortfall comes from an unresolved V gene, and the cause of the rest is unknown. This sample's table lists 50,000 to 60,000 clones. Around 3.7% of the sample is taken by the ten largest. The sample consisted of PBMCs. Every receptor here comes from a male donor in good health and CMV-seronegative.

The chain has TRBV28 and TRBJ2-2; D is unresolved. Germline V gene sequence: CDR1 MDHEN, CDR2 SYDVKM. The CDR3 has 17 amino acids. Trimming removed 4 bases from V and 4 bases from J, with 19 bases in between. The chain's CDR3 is CASSSQFGRVFTGELFF. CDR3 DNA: TGTGCCAGCAGTTCCCAGTTTGGTCGGGTTTTCACCGGGGAGCTGTTTTTT.

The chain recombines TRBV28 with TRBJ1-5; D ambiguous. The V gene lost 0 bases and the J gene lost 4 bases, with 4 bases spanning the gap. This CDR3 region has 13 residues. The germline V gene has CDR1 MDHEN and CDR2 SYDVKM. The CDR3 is CASSLWENQPQHF. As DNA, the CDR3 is TGTGCCAGCAGTTTATGGGAGAATCAGCCCCAGCATTTT.

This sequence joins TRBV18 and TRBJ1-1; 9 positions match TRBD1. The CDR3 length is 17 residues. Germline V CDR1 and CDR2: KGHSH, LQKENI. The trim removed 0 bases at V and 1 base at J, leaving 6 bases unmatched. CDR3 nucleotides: TGTGCCAGCTCACCACCGAGGGACAGGGTGCAGAACACTGAAGCTTTCTTT. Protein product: CASSPPRDRVQNTEAFF.

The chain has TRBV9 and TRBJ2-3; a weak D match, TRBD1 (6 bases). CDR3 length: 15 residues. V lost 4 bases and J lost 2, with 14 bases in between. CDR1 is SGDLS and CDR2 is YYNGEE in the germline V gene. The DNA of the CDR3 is TGTGCCAGCAGCTTAAACCGGGACAACACAGATACGCAGTATTTT. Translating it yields CASSLNRDNTDTQYF.

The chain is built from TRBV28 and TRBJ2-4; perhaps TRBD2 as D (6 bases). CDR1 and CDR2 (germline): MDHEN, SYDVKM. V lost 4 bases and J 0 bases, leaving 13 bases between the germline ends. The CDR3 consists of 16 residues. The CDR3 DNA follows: TGTGCCAGCAGTTCGGGACTTCCGTTAGCCAAAAACATTCAGTACTTC. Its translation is CASSSGLPLAKNIQYF.

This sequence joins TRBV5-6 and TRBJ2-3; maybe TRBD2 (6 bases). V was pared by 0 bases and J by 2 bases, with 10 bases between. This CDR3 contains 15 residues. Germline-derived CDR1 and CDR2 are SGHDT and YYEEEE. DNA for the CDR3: TGTGCCAGCAGCTTGGATCCGCGGGACACAGATACGCAGTATTTT. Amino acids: CASSLDPRDTDTQYF.

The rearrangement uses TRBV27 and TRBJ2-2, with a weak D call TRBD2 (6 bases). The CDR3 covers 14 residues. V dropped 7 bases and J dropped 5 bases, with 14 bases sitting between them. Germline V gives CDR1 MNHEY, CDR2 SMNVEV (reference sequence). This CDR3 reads CASKKVGGTGELFF. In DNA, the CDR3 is TGTGCCAGCAAAAAGGTCGGAGGGACCGGGGAGCTGTTTTTT.

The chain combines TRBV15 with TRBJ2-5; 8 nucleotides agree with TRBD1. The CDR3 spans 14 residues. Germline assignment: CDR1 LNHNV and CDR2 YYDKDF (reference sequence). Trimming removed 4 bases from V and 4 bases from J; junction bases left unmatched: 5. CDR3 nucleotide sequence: TGTGCCACCAGCATGGGACAGGTGGGAGAGACCCAGTACTTC. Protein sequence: CATSMGQVGETQYF.

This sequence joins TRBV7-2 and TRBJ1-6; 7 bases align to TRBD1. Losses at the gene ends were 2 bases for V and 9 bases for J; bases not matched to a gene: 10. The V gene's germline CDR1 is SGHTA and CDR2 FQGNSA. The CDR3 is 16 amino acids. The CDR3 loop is CASSLLPPGGSSPLHF. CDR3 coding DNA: TGTGCCAGCAGCTTACTTCCGCCAGGGGGATCTTCACCCCTCCACTTT.

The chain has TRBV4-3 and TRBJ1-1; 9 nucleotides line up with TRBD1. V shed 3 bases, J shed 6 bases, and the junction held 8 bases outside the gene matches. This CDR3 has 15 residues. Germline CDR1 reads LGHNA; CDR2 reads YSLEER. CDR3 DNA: TGCGCCAGCAGCCAGGGGACAGGGCGAATGGCTGAAGCTTTCTTT. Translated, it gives CASSQGTGRMAEAFF.